This T cell receptor beta chain emerged from a study of OX40 agonist ivuxolimab in advanced cancers. In the study overall: Patients were given ivuxolimab, an antibody that agonizes OX40 (CD134). The dose-escalation group included hepatocellular carcinoma, melanoma, renal cell carcinoma and head and neck cancer.

Points on this clone: The antigen is unknown.

Overall study results and limits: Some patients without response likewise showed low normalized clonal expansion. On average, CD8+ T cells had more expanded clones than CD4+.

This table comes from immunoSEQ multiplex PCR, and its TCRdb copy is limited to in-frame clones, with some not included. The profile shows around 80,000 clones, around 87% of them singletons. The TCR originated in an adult with an advanced solid tumor such as melanoma, head and neck, liver or kidney cancer. The sequencing used CD4+ or CD8+ T cells sorted from blood, collected in a trial of the OX40 agonist ivuxolimab.

The CDR3 is CASSSGVAQYF. The DNA for the CDR3 is TGTGCCAGCAGTTCCGGGGTGGCCCAGTACTTC. V usage is TRBV6-6 and J usage is TRBJ2-5, with a tentative D call TRBD2 (5 bases). The CDR3 is 11 amino acids. Germline-derived CDR1 and CDR2 are MNHNY and SVGAGI (reference sequence). Trimming pared 4 bases from V and 9 bases from J, leaving 9 bases between.